This T cell receptor (beta chain) came from a study of blood T cell repertoires in COVID-19. Study-level information: COVID-19 samples from acute and convalescent phases originated in the United States, Italy and Spain. The analysed material was cDNA or gDNA that came from T cells, B-cell-depleted T cells, or PBMCs.

In the study's own analysis: Reference gene primer amplification in the assay estimated nucleated cell counts. Only in-frame clones appear in the TCRdb table, and some are missing; sequencing was by immunoSEQ multiplex PCR. V and J calls and clone size are those listed in that table; D and trimming were worked out from the DNA. The sample records around 120,000 clones, more than 75% being singletons. The CDR3 length is 15 residues. Germline-derived CDR1 and CDR2 are LNHNV and YYDKDF (reference sequence). Deletions cut 0 bases from V and 0 bases from J, with 9 bases between. Sequenced sample: peripheral blood. This chain links TRBV15 with TRBJ2-7; D perhaps matches TRBD2 (5 bases). The sequence was collected from a human donor in a cohort sampled during active COVID-19. DNA of the CDR3: TGTGCCACCAGCAGAGATATAGGACTCTCCTACGAGCAGTACTTC. This sequence encodes CATSRDIGLSYEQYF.